This entry lists 8 T cell receptor beta chains sequenced from one sample in a study of T cells after yellow fever vaccination. MiXCR, applied by TCRdb to the 5' RACE reads, yields one record per CDR3 protein. The table includes about 320,000 distinct CDR3 sequences, approximately 13% detected once. The starting material was CD4+ T cells sorted from PBMCs, obtained 15 days after the yellow fever booster vaccination. The receptors shown here come from a man between 18 and 29 years old who received the YFV17D yellow fever vaccine.

The chain recombines TRBV7-8 with TRBJ2-3, with D unresolved. There are 15 residues in the CDR3. Trimming took 5 bases from V and 1 from J, leaving 13 bases between them. Germline V gene lookup returns CDR1 SGHVS and CDR2 FQNEAQ. CDR3: CASSPRSRGTDTQYF. CDR3 nucleotides: TGTGCCAGCAGCCCGAGGAGTAGGGGCACAGATACGCAGTATTTT.

The V and J genes are TRBV27 and TRBJ1-6; no clear D. The CDR3 loop spans 13 amino acids. The germline CDR1 and CDR2 sequences are MNHEY and SMNVEV (reference sequence). Trimming removed 8 bases from V and 8 bases from J, with 13 bases in between. The CDR3 sequence is CASGPGRDSPLHF. The CDR3 region has the DNA TGTGCCAGCGGTCCGGGAAGGGATTCACCCCTCCACTTT.

The chain joins TRBV20-1 to TRBJ2-5, with TRBD1 as a possible D gene (5 bases). V lost 6 bases, J lost 1 base, and 9 bases lay in between. Germline V gives CDR1 DFQATT, CDR2 SNEGSKA (reference sequence). This CDR3 region has 12 residues. DNA for the CDR3: TGCAGTGCATCCAGGGCCCAAGAGACCCAGTACTTC. It specifies CSASRAQETQYF.

V and J are TRBV12-3 or TRBV12-4 and TRBJ2-3, with unresolved D. The CDR3 is 13 amino acids. Trimming took 1 base from V and 5 from J, leaving 7 bases between them. The CDR3 bases are TGTGCCAGCAGTTTAGGCTCTGGAGATACGCAGTATTTT. This translates into CASSLGSGDTQYF.

The rearrangement links TRBV11-1 to TRBJ2-7, with D possibly called TRBD1 or TRBD2 (5 bases each). From germline, CDR1 is SGHAT and CDR2 FQDESV (reference sequence). V lost 3 bases and J lost 1, with 10 bases in between. This CDR3 is built from 14 residues. CDR3 residues: CASSLGDLSYEQYV. The CDR3 DNA follows: TGTGCCAGCAGCTTGGGGGACCTATCCTACGAGCAGTACGTC.

This clonotype was recorded many times. The chain carries TRBV12-3 or TRBV12-4 and TRBJ2-1; 10 bases fit TRBD2. V lost 2 bases, J lost 8 bases, and 3 bases stayed unmatched. The CDR3 length is 14 residues. The CDR3 region is CASSLSGGADEQFF. The CDR3 DNA reads TGTGCCAGCAGTTTAAGCGGGGGGGCCGATGAGCAGTTCTTC.

The V and J genes are TRBV7-2 and TRBJ2-5; tentatively, D is TRBD2 (6 bases). Germline V gene data show CDR1 as SGHTA and CDR2 as FQGNSA. Trimming cost V 6 bases and J 5 bases, with 19 bases left between them. The CDR3 length is 15 residues. CDR3 bases: TGTGCCAGCAGTCGTTTTTGGGGGGTTGGTGAGACCCAGTACTTC. Its protein is CASSRFWGVGETQYF.

The V gene is TRBV27, the J gene TRBJ1-5; D is possibly TRBD1 (5 bases). Germline V gives CDR1 MNHEY, CDR2 SMNVEV (reference sequence). The CDR3 length is 18 residues. The ends were cut back, 5 bases at V and 2 bases at J, with 22 bases in the middle. For the CDR3, the DNA is TGTGCCAGCAGTCACGGTCCCGGGGGTGGAGTGCGCAATCAGCCCCAGCATTTT. Its translation is CASSHGPGGGVRNQPQHF.